The 17 T cell receptor beta chains below all came from one sample that was sequenced in a study of T cell responses to AZD1222 COVID-19 vaccine. The method was immunoSEQ multiplex PCR; TCRdb's version includes in-frame clones alone and lacks a portion of them. Here the sample spans roughly 150,000 clones, just under 95% being singletons. This specimen consisted of peripheral blood, obtained on day 0 of AZD1222 vaccination. The source is an adult in good health.

The chain links TRBV27 to TRBJ1-4, with D unclear. Per the germline V gene, CDR1 is MNHEY and CDR2 is SMNVEV (reference sequence). Trimming cost V 0 bases and J 1 base, with 9 bases left between them. This CDR3 is built from 16 residues. DNA for the CDR3: TGTGCCAGCAGTTTATCGTCAGTGGGAACTAATGAAAAACTGTTTTTT. Its protein product is CASSLSSVGTNEKLFF.

V is TRBV19 and J is TRBJ1-5, with D unresolved. CDR1 and CDR2 (germline): LNHDA, SQIVND (reference sequence). V gave up 0 bases and J gave up 12 bases, with 9 bases separating them. The length of the CDR3 is 12 residues. The chain's CDR3 is CASSIDLTHQHF. The CDR3 DNA is TGTGCCAGTAGTATAGATCTTACACACCAGCATTTT.

The chain carries TRBV9 and TRBJ2-7, with TRBD2 matching over 10 bases. Germline values: CDR1 SGDLS, CDR2 YYNGEE. The V segment lost 4 bases and the J segment 2 bases; nucleotides outside the gene matches: 9. The CDR3 extends over 16 amino acids. CDR3 in amino acids: CASSYDVTSGPYEQYF. The CDR3 DNA follows: TGTGCCAGCAGCTACGACGTGACTAGCGGGCCCTACGAGCAGTACTTC.

The chain couples TRBV19 to TRBJ1-1; TRBD1 matches 8 bases. The germline gives CDR1 LNHDA, CDR2 SQIVND (reference sequence). Trimming took 6 bases from V and 4 from J; bases not matched to a gene: 7. This CDR3 is 14 amino acids long. The CDR3 DNA sequence: TGTGCCAGTAGCCCACAGGGGGAGGGCACTGAAGCTTTCTTT. Residues: CASSPQGEGTEAFF. The whole variable domain, remainder taken from reference TRBV19 and TRBJ1-1, is DGGITQSPKYLFRKEGQNVTLSCEQNLNHDAMYWYRQDPGQGLRLIYYSQIVNDFQKGDIAEGYSVSREKKESFPLTVTSAQKNPTAFYLCASSPQGEGTEAFFGQGTRLTVV.

The J gene is TRBJ1-1, the V gene TRBV11-2, with 7 bases matching TRBD1. CDR1 SGHAT and CDR2 FQNNGV come from the germline V gene. Trimming removed 4 bases from V and 4 bases from J; junction bases left unmatched: 6. The CDR3 is 14 residues long. For the CDR3, the DNA is TGTGCCAGCAGCTATACAGGGGATGGCACTGAAGCTTTCTTT. It yields the protein CASSYTGDGTEAFF.

The DNA for the CDR3 is TGTGCCAGCAGTTACTCGAGGGCTAGCTCCTACAATGAGCAGTTCTTC. Translation: CASSYSRASSYNEQFF. The genes are TRBV6-6 and TRBJ2-1; D is perhaps TRBD2 (5 bases). The CDR3 consists of 16 residues. Trimming removed 0 bases from V and 0 bases from J, with 9 bases in between. Germline values: CDR1 MNHNY, CDR2 SVGAGI (reference sequence).

The J gene is TRBJ1-1, the V gene TRBV25-1, with D possibly TRBD1 on 5 matching bases. Trimming left V 5 bases short and J 2 bases short, with 18 bases between. Germline values: CDR1 MGHDK, CDR2 SYGVNS. The CDR3 totals 16 residues. The CDR3 DNA follows: TGTGCCAGCAGTCCCCGGGCGGCAGGGATAAACACTGAAGCTTTCTTT. This gives the protein CASSPRAAGINTEAFF.

This clone was seen a handful of times. The chain couples TRBV14 to TRBJ2-7; TRBD2 agrees at 13 bases. CDR1 and CDR2 (germline): SGHDN, FVKESK. Trimming cost V 1 base and J 4 bases; bases outside gene matches: 7. The CDR3 totals 17 residues. The CDR3 coding sequence is TGTGCCAGCAGCCAAGTGGTCGGGACTAGCGGGAAGTACGAGCAGTACTTC. It codes for CASSQVVGTSGKYEQYF.

The V call is TRBV30, the J call TRBJ1-4, with D tentatively TRBD1 (5 bases). This CDR3 comprises 12 residues. Deletions cut 3 bases from V and 5 bases from J, with 7 bases between. Germline loops: CDR1 GTSNPN, CDR2 SVGIG (reference sequence). The CDR3 DNA follows: TGTGCCTGGAGGAGACAGAATGAAAAACTGTTTTTT. It encodes CAWRRQNEKLFF.

This chain connects TRBV24-1 to TRBJ2-5; 7 bases agree with TRBD2. CDR3 size: 14 residues. The V gene end was trimmed by 8 bases and the J gene end by 0 bases; junction bases not matched to a gene: 5. CDR1 is KGHDR, CDR2 SFDVKD, per germline. Here the CDR3 reads CATTSGGNQETQYF. CDR3 bases: TGTGCCACCACTAGCGGAGGGAACCAAGAGACCCAGTACTTC.

This chain uses TRBV29-1 with TRBJ1-1, with TRBD1 matching 7 bases. Germline trimming cut 3 bases from V and 3 bases from J; bases unmatched to any gene: 4. The germline V gene has CDR1 SQVTM and CDR2 ANQGSEA. The CDR3 is made up of 13 amino acids. The CDR3 region is CSVEEGAHTEAFF. The CDR3 DNA reads TGCAGCGTTGAGGAGGGGGCGCACACTGAAGCTTTCTTT. The entire variable domain, with the rest obtained from reference TRBV29-1 and TRBJ1-1, is as follows: SAVISQKPSRDICQRGTSLTIQCQVDSQVTMMFWYRQQPGQSLTLIATANQGSEATYESGFVIDKFPISRPNLTFSTLTVSNMSPEDSSIYLCSVEEGAHTEAFFGQGTRLTVV.

CDR3 in DNA: TGTGCCAGCAGCTCCCGTCGGGAGGCACGGGGTGAGGGCACTGAAGCTTTCTTT. Protein: CASSSRREARGEGTEAFF. The rearrangement uses TRBV12-1 and TRBJ1-1. TRBV12-1 is a pseudogene. CDR3 length equals 18 residues.

This clone was picked up a small number of times. V and J are TRBV28 and TRBJ1-2, with 7 bases identical to TRBD1. Trimming took 3 bases from V and 8 from J; bases not matched to a gene: 9. Germline CDR1 reads MDHEN; CDR2 reads SYDVKM. This CDR3 has 14 residues. This chain's CDR3 is CASSFAGQIFGYTF. The CDR3 DNA reads as TGTGCCAGCAGTTTCGCGGGACAGATTTTCGGCTACACCTTC.

The CDR3 region is CASSRGQREVGQPQHF. The CDR3 DNA follows: TGTGCCAGCAGTCGAGGACAGAGGGAAGTAGGTCAGCCCCAGCATTTT. V is TRBV6-6 and J is TRBJ1-5, with TRBD1 as a possible D gene (6 bases). V shed 5 bases and J shed 6 bases, with 20 bases lying between them. This CDR3 is 16 amino acids long. CDR1 is MNHNY and CDR2 is SVGAGI in the germline V gene (reference sequence).

V is TRBV13 and J is TRBJ1-3; D possibly corresponds to TRBD1 (5 bases). V gave up 4 bases and J gave up 0 bases, with 22 bases separating them. Germline-derived CDR1 and CDR2 are PRHDT and FYEKMQ (reference sequence). The CDR3 is 19 amino acids. CDR3 DNA: TGTGCCAGCAGCTCCCAGGGTTCCTGGGATCGGAGCTCTGGAAACACCATATATTTT. Its translation: CASSSQGSWDRSSGNTIYF.

The gene calls are TRBV5-1 and TRBJ1-2; D may be TRBD1 (5 bases). There are 14 residues in the CDR3. The germline gives CDR1 SGHRS, CDR2 YFSETQ. The V gene lost 4 bases and the J gene lost 5 bases, with 15 bases spanning the gap. Here the CDR3 reads CASSTRGAGYGYTF. The DNA for the CDR3 is TGCGCCAGCAGCACCCGGGGCGCCGGATATGGCTACACCTTC.

V is TRBV19 and J is TRBJ2-7; D tentatively reads TRBD1 or TRBD2 (5 bases each). CDR1 and CDR2 (germline): LNHDA, SQIVND (reference sequence). The CDR3 totals 12 residues. V was cut by 4 bases and J by 2 bases, with 6 bases left in between. The CDR3 reads CASSTGPYEQYF. In DNA, the CDR3 is TGTGCCAGTAGTACGGGACCCTACGAGCAGTACTTC.